The 10 T cell receptor beta chains listed next were all sequenced from one sample in a study of tumor and adjacent non-tumor tissue in lung cancer. RNA was extracted from bulk tissue without any cell sorting. The library came from three nested PCR rounds adapted from ARM-PCR protocols. A single record per CDR3 protein comes from TCRdb applying MiXCR to the multiplex PCR reads. This table holds 75,000 to 95,000 distinct CDR3 sequences, over 55% found once. The sample was lung tumor tissue. Source of these receptors: a woman aged 35 to 49 with non-small cell lung cancer.

Points on this clonotype: A junction boundary mismatches the germline segment, possibly from a read error. The rearrangement links TRBV12-3 or TRBV12-4 to TRBJ2-3; 8 bases are shared with TRBD1. CDR3 size: 16 residues. The CDR3 reads CASSPGVARGTGTQYF. The DNA for the CDR3 is TGTGCTAGCAGTCCCGGGGTAGCCAGGGGGACAGGTACGCAGTATTTT.

The chain recombines TRBV20-1 with TRBJ1-6, with 10 bases fitting TRBD1. The germline V gene has CDR1 DFQATT and CDR2 SNEGSKA (reference sequence). The CDR3 covers 15 residues. V lost 0 bases and J lost 10; bases outside the gene matches: 6. For the CDR3, the DNA is TGCAGTGCTAGAGATGGGGACAGGGGATCGTCACCCCTCCACTTT. Translation: CSARDGDRGSSPLHF.

The gene calls are TRBV28 and TRBJ2-2, with D hard to call. Deletions cut 8 bases from V and 6 bases from J, with 10 bases between. Per the germline V gene, CDR1 is MDHEN and CDR2 is SYDVKM. This CDR3 is built from 12 residues. CDR3: CASCLWSGELFF. The CDR3 DNA reads as TGTGCCAGCTGTCTATGGTCCGGGGAGCTGTTTTTT.

Notes on this clonotype: A much larger clone sits a single nucleotide away, making a read error possible. The chain uses TRBV5-1 and TRBJ2-5; D is perhaps TRBD2 (5 bases). The germline gives CDR1 SGHRS, CDR2 YFSETQ. V lost 7 bases to trimming and J lost 2 bases, with 12 bases between them. CDR3 length equals 13 residues. CDR3 region: CASGSGPQETQYF. The CDR3, as DNA: TGCGCCAGCGGGAGCGGACCTCAAGAGACCCAGTACTTC.

This clonotype was seen a handful of times. For the CDR3, the DNA is TGCAGTGCTCCGGAAAGCGGGAGGGGGGAGACCCAGTACTTC. This encodes CSAPESGRGETQYF. V and J are TRBV20-1 and TRBJ2-5; 10 bases match TRBD2. The CDR3 runs to 14 residues. Losses at the gene ends were 5 bases for V and 5 bases for J; bases not matched to a gene: 8. Germline loops: CDR1 DFQATT, CDR2 SNEGSKA (reference sequence).

This clonotype was picked up many times. The genes are TRBV20-1 and TRBJ1-5, with D possibly matching TRBD1 (5 bases). The CDR3 loop spans 14 amino acids. The V gene lost 0 bases and the J gene lost 8 bases, with 14 bases spanning the gap. CDR1 DFQATT and CDR2 SNEGSKA come from the germline V gene (reference sequence). The CDR3 here is CSARDLGEMEPQHF. In DNA form, the CDR3 reads TGCAGTGCTAGAGATCTAGGGGAGATGGAGCCCCAGCATTTT.

For this clonotype: The junction shows a germline mismatch at one end, possibly a read error. The chain joins TRBV5-1 to TRBJ2-5; D is unclear. Germline assignment: CDR1 SGHRS and CDR2 YFSETQ. The length of the CDR3 is 14 residues. The CDR3: CASSSGQYQESQYF. CDR3 in DNA: TGCGCCAGCAGTTCGGGCCAGTACCAAGAGAGCCAGTACTTC.

This clonotype came up many times. The chain recombines TRBV12-3 or TRBV12-4 with TRBJ2-7, with D perhaps matching TRBD1 (5 bases). Deletions cut 3 bases from V and 4 bases from J, with 13 bases between. CDR3 length equals 14 residues. The CDR3 nucleotides are TGTGCCAGCAGTTTGAGTGCAGGGTCGTACGAGCAGTACTTC. It encodes CASSLSAGSYEQYF.

Many counts were recorded for this clonotype. The V gene is TRBV5-1, the J gene TRBJ1-3; D unclear. The germline gives CDR1 SGHRS, CDR2 YFSETQ. The CDR3 totals 18 residues. V dropped 1 base and J dropped 0 bases, with 17 bases sitting between them. The CDR3 nucleotides are TGCGCCAGCAGCTTGTCCCCGGGTGGGTTGACCTCTGGAAACACCATATATTTT. This gives the protein CASSLSPGGLTSGNTIYF.

The V call is TRBV6-2 or TRBV6-3, the J call TRBJ1-6, with D uncertain. V was pared by 7 bases and J by 10 bases, with 17 bases between. There are 14 residues in the CDR3. The V gene's germline CDR1 is MNHEY and CDR2 SVGEGT. CDR3 sequence reads: CASNIRRFGSPLHF. CDR3 bases: TGTGCCAGCAACATACGTCGGTTTGGGTCACCCCTCCACTTT.